This entry describes one T cell receptor beta chain. Data came from immunoSEQ multiplex PCR; TCRdb stores just in-frame clones and leaves some out. Here the sample spans about 99,000 clones, about 45% being singletons. This sample stems from a study of shared clonotypes between healthy human individuals. This receptor was identified in a woman aged 40-49 years in good health. Some clones in this sample may be carry-over from other donors' samples. The sample comprised PBMCs.

CDR3 nucleotide sequence: TGTGCCAGCAGCGTAGGTAGCGGGAGGGAAGAGCAGTACTTC. Amino acids: CASSVGSGREEQYF. This chain joins TRBV7-8 and TRBJ2-7; 11 bases map to TRBD2. Trimming removed 5 bases from V and 7 bases from J; junction bases left unmatched: 7. The CDR3 is made up of 14 amino acids. Per the germline V gene, CDR1 is SGHVS and CDR2 is FQNEAQ. Variable domain in full (rest from reference TRBV7-8 and TRBJ2-7): GAGVSQSPRYKVAKRGQDVALRCDPISGHVSLFWYQQALGQGPEFLTYFQNEAQLDKSGLPSDRFFAERPEGSVSTLKIQRTQQEDSAVYLCASSVGSGREEQYFGPGTRLTVT.